This entry is about one T cell receptor (beta chain). Its antigen is unknown. At one of its ends the junction is not consistent with the germline gene, which may arise from a read error. The CDR3 runs to 14 residues. CDR1 SSHAT and CDR2 FNYEAQ come from the germline V gene (reference sequence). This sample was included in a study of cytomegalovirus exposure and HLA in healthy donors. Primers included in the PCR were 60 Vbeta and 13 Jbeta primers. As originally analysed: There were some 87 million unique TCR beta chains by a later count, and about 12 million of them were shared. This table comes from immunoSEQ multiplex PCR, and its TCRdb copy is limited to in-frame clones, with some not included. Clone size and V and J calls were adopted from that table, with D and trimming inferred from the DNA. The data contain 150,000 to 200,000 clones, roughly 82% of them singletons. Whole-study results and caveats: The study listed 150 to 200 cytomegalovirus-associated TCR beta chains. Most of the TCR beta V segments (in an earlier analysis) were productive either about 87% or about 30% of the time.

This clonotype was sampled from a girl aged 2-10 years in good health and CMV-seropositive. The rearrangement joins TRBV7-7 to TRBJ2-3; TRBD2 matches at 7 bases. Specimen: PBMCs. Written as DNA, the CDR3 is TGTGCTAGCAGCCCTAGCGGCCGCACAGATACGCAGTATTTT. Translating it yields CASSPSGRTDTQYF.